The rows below give T cell receptor beta chains drawn from one sample of a study of T cells in Graves' hyperthyroidism and ophthalmopathy. TCRdb reprocessed the multiplex PCR reads via MiXCR and lists one record per CDR3 protein. This table has a few hundred thousand distinct CDR3 sequences, 15% to 20% appearing once. The sequenced material came from blood. Receptor source: a middle-aged woman with Graves' ophthalmopathy. Both conserved end residues are part of each CDR3. The D gene is left open where the match is weak. Only part of the rows carry a size: once, few, many, or a class if the clone is expanded.

>many|TRBV6-2/TRBV6-3|TRBJ2-5|NA
CASTNGETQYF
TGTGCCAGCACCAATGGTGAGACCCAGTACTTC
>many|TRBV12-3/TRBV12-4|TRBJ1-3|NA
CASSWTSPTSSGNTIYF
TGTGCCAGCAGTTGGACCAGCCCCACATCTTCTGGAAACACCATATATTTT
>many|TRBV6-2/TRBV6-3|TRBJ2-2|TRBD1
CASTGGVGPRELFF
TGTGCCAGTACAGGGGGCGTGGGTCCCCGGGAGCTGTTTTTT
>NA|TRBV10-1|TRBJ1-2|NA
CASSSHRSTALGSYTF
TGCGCCAGCAGTTCGCACCGTTCTACAGCTCTTGGTAGCTACACCTTC
>many|TRBV10-2|TRBJ1-5|TRBD1
CASKQGFGQPQHF
TGCGCCAGCAAACAGGGGTTCGGGCAGCCCCAGCATTTT
>NA|TRBV13|TRBJ2-5|NA
CASSESRSGVETQYF
TGTGCCAGCAGCGAGTCCCGCAGCGGAGTAGAGACCCAGTACTTC
>NA|TRBV6-1|TRBJ2-5|NA
CAKHCTGPQETQYF
TGTGCTAAACATTGTACAGGACCACAAGAGACCCAGTACTTC
>many|TRBV28|TRBJ1-5|TRBD1
CASSTQTGYQPQHF
TGTGCCAGCAGTACCCAGACAGGGTACCAGCCCCAGCATTTT
>few|TRBV29-1|TRBJ2-5|NA
CSATPFPGGQETQCF
TGCAGCGCTACCCCCTTCCCCGGGGGCCAAGAGACCCAGTGCTTC
>NA|TRBV28|TRBJ2-7|NA
CASSSRAPPYEQSF
TGTGCCAGCAGTTCCCGCGCCCCTCCCTACGAGCAGTCCTTC
>few|TRBV4-1|TRBJ1-6|NA
CASSQEYGRRGSYNSPLHF
TGCGCCAGCAGCCAAGAATACGGGAGGAGGGGTTCCTATAATTCACCCCTCCACTTT
>NA|TRBV6-1|TRBJ2-7|NA
CASSVSLTSLYEQYF
TGTGCCAGCAGTGTCTCCCTGACTTCTTTATACGAGCAGTACTTC
>many|TRBV11-2|TRBJ2-7|TRBD2
CASSLVAGDYEQYF
TGTGCCAGCAGCTTAGTGGCGGGAGACTACGAGCAGTACTTC
>many|TRBV20-1|TRBJ1-5|NA
CSAREGSFSNQPQHF
TGCAGTGCTAGAGAGGGTTCTTTTAGCAATCAGCCCCAGCATTTT
>NA|TRBV20-1|TRBJ1-1|NA
CSAHPPRNTEAFF
TGCAGCGCCCATCCTCCAAGGAACACTGAAGCTTTCTTT
>few|TRBV10-3|TRBJ2-3|NA
CATLPGLTDTQYF
TGTGCCACGCTACCGGGACTCACAGATACGCAGTATTTT
>many|TRBV6-1|TRBJ1-1|NA
CASSSDTSEAFF
TGTGCCAGCAGCAGTGACACTTCGGAGGCTTTCTTT
>many|TRBV11-3|TRBJ2-2|NA
CASSSLWGAGELFF
TGTGCCAGCAGCTCGCTGTGGGGGGCCGGGGAGCTGTTTTTT
>many|TRBV5-1|TRBJ2-7|NA
CASSWPRQDEQYF
TGCGCCAGCAGCTGGCCGCGCCAGGACGAGCAGTACTTC
>NA|TRBV7-2|TRBJ2-7|TRBD2
CASRLAGAFYEQYF
TGTGCCAGCAGGTTAGCGGGGGCCTTCTACGAGCAGTACTTC
>many|TRBV28|TRBJ1-6|TRBD1
CASSSSGDSYNSPLHF
TGTGCCAGCAGCAGTTCTGGGGACAGCTATAATTCACCCCTCCACTTT
>many|TRBV27|TRBJ2-7|TRBD1
CASSFSRGSTYEQYF
TGTGCCAGCAGTTTTAGCAGGGGGTCAACCTACGAGCAGTACTTC
>NA|TRBV30|TRBJ1-5|NA
CAWSGRNQPQHF
TGTGCCTGGAGTGGGCGCAATCAGCCCCAGCATTTT
>many|TRBV27|TRBJ1-5|TRBD1
CASSPRQGLQPQHF
TGTGCCAGCAGTCCCCGACAGGGTCTGCAGCCCCAGCATTTT
>NA|TRBV11-2|TRBJ2-5|NA
CASSSLADYQETQYF
TGTGCCAGCAGCTCCTTAGCCGATTACCAAGAGACCCAGTACTTC
>many|TRBV29-1|TRBJ2-5|NA
CSVEKPGWDPAEKTQYF
TGCAGCGTTGAAAAGCCCGGTTGGGATCCTGCTGAAAAGACCCAGTACTTC
>few|TRBV13|TRBJ2-7|NA
CASSFYDAGPYEQYF
TGTGCCAGCAGCTTTTACGATGCGGGTCCCTACGAGCAGTACTTC
>many|TRBV7-2|TRBJ1-1|NA
CASSLSGTRNTEAFF
TGTGCCAGCAGCTTATCAGGGACGCGGAACACTGAAGCTTTCTTT
>NA|TRBV4-3|TRBJ1-1|NA
CASSQDSAASTEAFF
TGCGCCAGCAGCCAAGATTCTGCGGCGAGTACTGAAGCTTTCTTT
>many|TRBV27|TRBJ2-7|NA
CASSIQGHEQYF
TGTGCCAGCAGTATACAGGGCCACGAGCAGTACTTC
>many|TRBV29-1|TRBJ1-1|NA
CSGEENTEAFF
TGCAGCGGGGAGGAGAACACTGAAGCTTTCTTT
>few|TRBV28|TRBJ2-1|TRBD2
CASSPMAGTSSYNEQFF
TGTGCCAGCAGTCCTATGGCTGGGACTAGCTCCTACAATGAGCAGTTCTTC
>many|TRBV29-1|TRBJ2-5|TRBD2
CSVAASGETQYF
TGCAGCGTTGCCGCTAGCGGGGAGACCCAGTACTTC
>many|TRBV12-3/TRBV12-4|TRBJ2-2|NA
CASSLRGKTGELFF
TGTGCCAGCAGTTTACGCGGGAAAACCGGGGAGCTGTTTTTT
>many|TRBV12-3/TRBV12-4|TRBJ2-6|NA
CASSRSQGSGANVLTF
TGTGCCAGCAGCCGGTCTCAGGGCTCTGGGGCCAACGTCCTGACTTTC
>NA|TRBV28|TRBJ1-5|NA
CASSSTLGFSGNQPQHF
TGTGCCAGCAGTTCCACCCTTGGGTTTAGCGGCAATCAGCCCCAGCATTTT
>medium-sized|TRBV9|TRBJ2-5|NA
CASSVGATGQETQYF
TGTGCCAGCAGCGTAGGGGCGACAGGCCAAGAGACCCAGTACTTC
>many|TRBV20-1|TRBJ2-5|NA
CSARDAMAIETQYF
TGCAGTGCTAGAGATGCCATGGCAATAGAGACCCAGTACTTC
>large|TRBV6-1|TRBJ1-2|NA
CASSEPTLSGYGYTF
TGTGCCAGCAGTGAGCCGACACTCTCAGGCTATGGCTACACCTTC
>many|TRBV28|TRBJ1-6|TRBD1
CASRRDSYNSPLHF
TGTGCCAGCCGCCGGGACAGCTATAATTCACCCCTCCACTTT
>NA|TRBV5-1|TRBJ2-5|NA
CASGALRGETQYF
TGCGCCAGCGGAGCGCTTCGAGGAGAGACCCAGTACTTC
>many|TRBV29-1|TRBJ2-7|NA
CSVESRSSYEQYF
TGCAGCGTTGAGTCCAGGAGCTCCTACGAGCAGTACTTC
>NA|TRBV20-1|TRBJ1-3|NA
CSATRGAPSGNTIYF
TGCAGTGCTACCCGAGGGGCTCCCTCTGGAAACACCATATATTTT
>many|TRBV20-1|TRBJ1-5|NA
CSARFGGGNQPQHF
TGCAGTGCTAGATTTGGAGGCGGCAATCAGCCCCAGCATTTT
>many|TRBV12-3/TRBV12-4|TRBJ1-5|NA
CASSSGLGQPQHF
TGTGCCAGCAGTTCAGGGCTAGGGCAGCCCCAGCATTTT
>NA|TRBV28|TRBJ2-7|TRBD2
CASSYASGRSSYEQYF
TGTGCCAGCAGTTATGCTAGCGGGAGGAGCTCCTACGAGCAGTACTTC
>many|TRBV28|TRBJ2-4|NA
CASSLSGGNIQYF
TGTGCCAGCAGTCTGAGCGGAGGAAACATTCAGTACTTC